This TCR beta chain comes out of a study of cytomegalovirus exposure and HLA in healthy donors. Study-wide background: Per a later analysis, the 666 first-cohort and 100 to 150 validation repertoires shared one platform.

As for this clone: Its antigen remains unidentified.

This CDR3 spans 13 amino acids. CDR1 SGHTA and CDR2 FQGTGA come from the germline V gene. V was shortened by 5 bases and J by 4 bases, with 11 bases between the two germline ends. Regarding the study as a whole: The study found most TCR sequences rare, yet found some public TCRs in many donors. The study listed roughly 160 cytomegalovirus-associated TCR beta chains. In the 95 to 150 validation repertoires, under 95% of cluster scores exceeded 0, per a later analysis.

TCRdb's copy holds only in-frame clones and misses some; the assay was immunoSEQ multiplex PCR. In the table there are approximately 180,000 clones, roughly nine tenths of which are singletons. This sequence was found in a man aged 18 to 30 in good health and CMV-seropositive. The gene calls are TRBV7-3 and TRBJ1-1; no clear D gene. The specimen was PBMCs. The chain's CDR3 is CASSETGITEAFF. CDR3 sequence (DNA): TGTGCCAGCAGCGAGACCGGGATCACTGAAGCTTTCTTT.